This T cell receptor beta chain is drawn from a study of cytomegalovirus exposure and HLA in healthy donors. A note on this clone: The antigen remains unidentified.

Germline CDR1 is DFQATT and CDR2 is SNEGSKA (reference sequence). This CDR3 has 8 amino acids. V lost 4 bases and J 14 bases, leaving 6 bases between the germline ends. The PCR used 60 Vbeta and 13 Jbeta primers. Here immunoSEQ multiplex PCR was the method, and the copy in TCRdb shows in-frame clones only, minus some. Here the sample spans tens of thousands of clones, 81% being singletons. Findings and caveats of the study: Several of the most significant clusters were apparently associated with common viral pathogens in a later analysis.

Sequencing used PBMCs. The sequence was obtained from a girl aged 2-10 years in good health and CMV-seropositive. The chain has TRBV20-1 and TRBJ2-1; D not resolved. CDR3 bases: TGCAGTGCTACCCATGAGTTCTTC. Its translation: CSATHEFF.